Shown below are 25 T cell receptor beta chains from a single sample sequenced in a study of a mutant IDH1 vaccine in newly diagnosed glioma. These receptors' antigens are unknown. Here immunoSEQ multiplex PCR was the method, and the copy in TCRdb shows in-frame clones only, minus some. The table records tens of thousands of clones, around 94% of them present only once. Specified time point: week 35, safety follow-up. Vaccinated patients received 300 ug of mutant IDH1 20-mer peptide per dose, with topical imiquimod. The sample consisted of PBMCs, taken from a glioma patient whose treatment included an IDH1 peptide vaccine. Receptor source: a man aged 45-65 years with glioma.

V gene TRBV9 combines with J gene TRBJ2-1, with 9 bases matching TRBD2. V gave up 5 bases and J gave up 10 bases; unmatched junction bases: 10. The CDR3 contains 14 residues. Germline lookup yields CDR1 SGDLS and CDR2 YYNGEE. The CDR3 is CASSTAGGPREQFF. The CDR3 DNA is TGTGCCAGCAGTACGGCGGGAGGGCCGAGGGAGCAGTTCTTC.

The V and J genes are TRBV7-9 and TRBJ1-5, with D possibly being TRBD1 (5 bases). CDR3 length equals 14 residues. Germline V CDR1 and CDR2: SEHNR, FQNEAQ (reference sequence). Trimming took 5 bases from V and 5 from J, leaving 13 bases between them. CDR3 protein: CASSPDRQYQPQHF. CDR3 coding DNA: TGTGCCAGCAGCCCCGACAGACAATATCAGCCCCAGCATTTT.

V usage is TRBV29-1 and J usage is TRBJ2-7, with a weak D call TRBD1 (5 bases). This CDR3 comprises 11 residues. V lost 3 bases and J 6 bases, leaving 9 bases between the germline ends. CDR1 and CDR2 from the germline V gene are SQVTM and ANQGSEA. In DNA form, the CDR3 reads TGCAGCGTTGACCAGGGCCGCGAGCAGTACTTC. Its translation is CSVDQGREQYF.

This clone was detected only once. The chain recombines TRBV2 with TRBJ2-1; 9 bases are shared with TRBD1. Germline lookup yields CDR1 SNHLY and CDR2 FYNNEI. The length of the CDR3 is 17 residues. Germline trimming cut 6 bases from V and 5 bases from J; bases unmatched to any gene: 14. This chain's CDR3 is CASRPSPGQGYNNEQFF. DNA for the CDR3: TGTGCCAGCAGACCCTCACCGGGACAGGGATACAACAATGAGCAGTTCTTC.

The CDR3 loop is CAWSAPWGGINQPQHF. The CDR3 bases are TGTGCCTGGAGTGCCCCGTGGGGGGGCATCAATCAGCCCCAGCATTTT. The chain joins TRBV30 to TRBJ1-5, with D perhaps matching TRBD1 (6 bases). CDR1 and CDR2 (germline): GTSNPN, SVGIG (reference sequence). This CDR3 has 16 residues. V was trimmed by 1 base and J by 3 bases, leaving 16 bases between them.

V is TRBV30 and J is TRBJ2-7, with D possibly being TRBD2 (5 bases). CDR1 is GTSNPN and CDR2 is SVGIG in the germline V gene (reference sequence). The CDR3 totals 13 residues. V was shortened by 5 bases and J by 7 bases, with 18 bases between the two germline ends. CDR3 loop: CAWSPGMMREQYF. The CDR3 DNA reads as TGTGCCTGGTCTCCGGGGATGATGCGGGAGCAGTACTTC.

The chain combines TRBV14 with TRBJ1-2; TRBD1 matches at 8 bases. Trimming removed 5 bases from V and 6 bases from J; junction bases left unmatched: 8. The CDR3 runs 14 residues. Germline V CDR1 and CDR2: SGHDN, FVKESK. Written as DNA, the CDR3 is TGTGCCAGCAGCTCCCGGACAGGGTTGAATGGCTACACCTTC. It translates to CASSSRTGLNGYTF.

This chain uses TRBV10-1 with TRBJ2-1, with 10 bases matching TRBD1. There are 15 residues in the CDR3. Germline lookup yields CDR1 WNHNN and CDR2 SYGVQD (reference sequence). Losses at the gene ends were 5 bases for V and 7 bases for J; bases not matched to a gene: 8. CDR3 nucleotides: TGCGCCAGCAGTCCGACAGGGGGCAATAGGAATGAGCAGTTCTTC. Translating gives CASSPTGGNRNEQFF.

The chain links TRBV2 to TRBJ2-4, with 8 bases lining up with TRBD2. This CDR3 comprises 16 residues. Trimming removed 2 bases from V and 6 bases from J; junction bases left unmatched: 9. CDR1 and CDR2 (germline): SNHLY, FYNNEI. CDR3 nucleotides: TGTGCCAGCAGTGAAAGGTCGGGAGGGCCGGGAAACATTCAGTACTTC. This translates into CASSERSGGPGNIQYF.

CDR3 in amino acids: CASSQPLGQRKNEKLFF. The CDR3 coding sequence is TGCGCCAGCAGCCAACCTCTCGGACAGAGAAAAAATGAAAAACTGTTTTTT. J is TRBJ1-4 and V is TRBV4-1, with D possibly being TRBD1 (6 bases). V lost 2 bases, J lost 5 bases, and 18 bases lay in between. This CDR3 region has 17 residues. The germline CDR1 and CDR2 sequences are MGHRA and YSYEKL.

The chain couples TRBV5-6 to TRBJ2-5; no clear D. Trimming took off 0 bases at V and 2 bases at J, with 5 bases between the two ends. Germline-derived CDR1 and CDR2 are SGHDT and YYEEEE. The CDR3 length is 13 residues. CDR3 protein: CASSLGQQETQYF. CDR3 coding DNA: TGTGCCAGCAGCTTGGGGCAACAAGAGACCCAGTACTTC.

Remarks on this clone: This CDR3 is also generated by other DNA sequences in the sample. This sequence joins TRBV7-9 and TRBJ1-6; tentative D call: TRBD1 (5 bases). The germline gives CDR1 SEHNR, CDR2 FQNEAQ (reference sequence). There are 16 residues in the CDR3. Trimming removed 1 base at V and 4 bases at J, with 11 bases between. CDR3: CASSLGQGFYNSPLHF. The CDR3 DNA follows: TGTGCCAGCAGCTTAGGGCAGGGATTTTATAATTCACCCCTCCACTTT.

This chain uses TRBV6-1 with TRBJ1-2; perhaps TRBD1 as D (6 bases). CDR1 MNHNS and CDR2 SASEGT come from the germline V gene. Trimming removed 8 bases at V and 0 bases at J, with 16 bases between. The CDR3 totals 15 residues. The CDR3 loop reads CASPIREGANYGYTF. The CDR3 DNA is TGTGCCAGCCCTATCAGGGAGGGGGCTAACTATGGCTACACCTTC.

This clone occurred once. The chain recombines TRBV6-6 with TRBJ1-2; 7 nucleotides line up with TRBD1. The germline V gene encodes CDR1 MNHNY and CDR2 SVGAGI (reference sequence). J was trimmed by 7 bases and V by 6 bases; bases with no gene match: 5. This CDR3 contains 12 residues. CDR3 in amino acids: CASRRQGSGYTF. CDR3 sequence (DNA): TGTGCCAGCAGAAGACAGGGCTCTGGCTACACCTTC.

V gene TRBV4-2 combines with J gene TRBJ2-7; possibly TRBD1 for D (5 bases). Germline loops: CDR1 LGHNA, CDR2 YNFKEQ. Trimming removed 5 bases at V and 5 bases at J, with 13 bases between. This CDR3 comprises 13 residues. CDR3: CASSVYGANEQYF. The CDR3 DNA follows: TGTGCCAGCAGCGTTTATGGGGCGAACGAGCAGTACTTC.

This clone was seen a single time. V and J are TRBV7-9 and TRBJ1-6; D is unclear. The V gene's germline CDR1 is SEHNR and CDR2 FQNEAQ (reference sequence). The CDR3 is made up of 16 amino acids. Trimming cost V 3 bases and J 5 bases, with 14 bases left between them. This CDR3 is CASSFPPDTNNSPLHF. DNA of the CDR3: TGTGCCAGCAGCTTCCCACCCGACACCAATAATTCACCCCTCCACTTT.

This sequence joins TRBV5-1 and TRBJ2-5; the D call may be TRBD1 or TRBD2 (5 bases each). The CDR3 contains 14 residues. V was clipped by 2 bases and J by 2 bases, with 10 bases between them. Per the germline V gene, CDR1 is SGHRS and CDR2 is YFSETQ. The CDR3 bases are TGCGCCAGCAGCTTCCGGGACCCACAAGAGACCCAGTACTTC. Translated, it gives CASSFRDPQETQYF.

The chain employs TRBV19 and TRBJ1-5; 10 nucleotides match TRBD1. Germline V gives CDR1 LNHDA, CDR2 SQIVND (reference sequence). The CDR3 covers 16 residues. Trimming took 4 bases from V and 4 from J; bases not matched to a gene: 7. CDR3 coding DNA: TGTGCCAGTAGTAAGGAGGGGACAGGGGTTAATCAGCCCCAGCATTTT. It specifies CASSKEGTGVNQPQHF.

The CDR3 coding sequence is TGCGCCAGCAGCTTGGAGATAGTGAACACTGAAGCTTTCTTT. This codes for CASSLEIVNTEAFF. This chain uses TRBV5-1 with TRBJ1-1; D uncertain. This CDR3 is built from 14 residues. In germline, CDR1 is SGHRS, CDR2 YFSETQ. V was pared by 0 bases and J by 0 bases, with 6 bases between. Combining the CDR3 with reference TRBV5-1 and TRBJ1-1 gives the whole variable domain KAGVTQTPRYLIKTRGQQVTLSCSPISGHRSVSWYQQTPGQGLQFLFEYFSETQRNKGNFPGRFSGRQFSNSRSEMNVSTLELGDSALYLCASSLEIVNTEAFFGQGTRLTVV.

The CDR3 region has the DNA TGCGCCAGCAGCCAACTTGAGGGCAGGGACCACGAGCAGTACTTC. It yields the protein CASSQLEGRDHEQYF. The genes are TRBV4-3 and TRBJ2-7, with D perhaps being TRBD1 or TRBD2 (5 bases each). Germline-derived CDR1 and CDR2 are LGHNA and YSLEER. V lost 2 bases and J 5 bases, leaving 16 bases between the germline ends. This CDR3 contains 15 residues.

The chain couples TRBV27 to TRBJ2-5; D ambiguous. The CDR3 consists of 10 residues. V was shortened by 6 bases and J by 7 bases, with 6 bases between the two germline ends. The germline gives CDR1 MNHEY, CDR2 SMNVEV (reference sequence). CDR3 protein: CASRWTTQYF. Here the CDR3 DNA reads TGTGCCAGCAGGTGGACGACCCAGTACTTC.

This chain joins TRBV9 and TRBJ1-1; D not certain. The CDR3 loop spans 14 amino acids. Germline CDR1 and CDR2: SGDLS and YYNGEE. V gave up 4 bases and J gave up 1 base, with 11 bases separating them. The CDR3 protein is CASSLDNKNTEAFF. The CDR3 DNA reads TGTGCCAGCAGCTTAGACAACAAGAACACTGAAGCTTTCTTT.

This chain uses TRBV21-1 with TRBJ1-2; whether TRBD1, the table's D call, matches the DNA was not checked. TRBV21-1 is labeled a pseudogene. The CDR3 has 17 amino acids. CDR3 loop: CASSKALYSKGLRGYTF. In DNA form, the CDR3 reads TGTGCCAGCAGCAAGGCCCTTTATTCGAAGGGGCTGAGAGGCTACACCTTC.

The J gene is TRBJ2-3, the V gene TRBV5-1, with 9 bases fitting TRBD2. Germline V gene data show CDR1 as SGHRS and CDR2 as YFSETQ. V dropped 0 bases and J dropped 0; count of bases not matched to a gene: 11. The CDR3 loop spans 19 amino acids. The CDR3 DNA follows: TGCGCCAGCAGCTTGGATAGCAGGCGGGGGGGTTCTAGCACAGATACGCAGTATTTT. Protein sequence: CASSLDSRRGGSSTDTQYF.

The CDR3: CSVPLHVYYTF. Here the CDR3 DNA reads TGCAGTGTCCCTCTCCACGTGTACTACACCTTC. V and J are TRBV20-1 and TRBJ1-2; unclear D gene. Trimming removed 7 bases from V and 10 bases from J, with 16 bases in between. The CDR3 has 11 residues. CDR1 and CDR2 (germline): DFQATT, SNEGSKA (reference sequence).